This T cell receptor (beta chain) is from a study of vaccination and CD4 T cells after COVID-19 (dated by TCRdb to 2022 to 2024). Describing the broader study: SARS-CoV-2 positivity had been established in the convalescent patients by nasal swab PCR, and mild disease was recorded in several of these patients and severe disease in one. Six males and four females were included in the convalescent cohort, with two Hispanic individuals, seven Caucasians, two Asians and one multiracial person represented. Each participant got two doses of either the Pfizer-BioNTech BNT162b2 vaccine (n=8) or the Moderna mRNA-1273 vaccine (n=2). Post-COVID blood samples were collected from convalescent patients a median of around 96 days after diagnosis, with a range of roughly 35 to 170 days. Post-vaccine blood samples were obtained a median of around 67 days after the second vaccine dose, with a range of roughly 12 to 250 days. The cultures were stimulated with overlapping spike peptide pools from SARS-CoV-2 and from the common cold coronaviruses HCoV-NL63, HCoV-OC43 and HCoV-229E. Control cultures used a CEFX viral epitope pool as positive control, an HIV-1 Nef peptide pool as negative control, or no peptide. In 10 COVID-19 convalescent patients and 4 infection-naive healthy vaccine recipients, researchers compared the spike-specific CD4+ TCR repertoire from before mRNA vaccination with the repertoire from after.

As for this clonotype: Its antigen is still unknown. No base qualities exist here, and no much larger clone lies one base off it.

Read against the paper, the sample's treatment or condition label means: roughly 10-day PBMC culture with coronavirus spike peptide pools or control peptides (ViraFEST assay). The ViraFEST assay, used in the study, expanded antigen-specific T cells with peptide pools and then identified the expanded clonotypes through TCR sequencing. The convalescent patients' positive SARS-CoV-2 PCR tests were from March to December 2020, which was before the Alpha, Beta and Delta variants emerged in the United States. About 1.8 million PBMCs per well were cultured in IMDM with roughly 5% human AB serum and 8.5 to 10 IU/ml IL-2, plus 10 ug/ml peptide pools. Half of the culture medium was replaced with fresh IL-2-containing medium on days 3 and 7. CD4+ T cells were isolated after roughly nine days of culture through negative selection using the EasySep CD4+ T cell isolation kit. PBMCs were separated from whole blood using Ficoll-Paque Plus gradient centrifugation and then either used fresh or cryopreserved at -140C. Culture conditions were generally each tested in triplicate wells.

V loses 3 bases at its end and J loses 5 bases; junction bases beyond the gene matches: 11. In the germline V gene, CDR1 corresponds to MGHRA and CDR2 to YSYEKL. From the cysteine through the phenylalanine, the CDR3 covers 16 amino acids. The retained sequence is limited to the CDR3, 48 bases, with the frame set at the first base. Library preparation employed PCR. TCR sequencing of DNA from cultured CD4+ T cells used the Oncomine TCR Beta short-read assay at the Johns Hopkins FTIC core. Genomic DNA was extracted from the cultured CD4+ T cells with the QIAamp micro DNA kit. Oncomine TCR Beta libraries from cultured CD4+ T cells were pooled using unique dual indexes and sequenced on an Illumina iSeq 100. The paper's data handling went like this. Non-productive sequences were removed, and CDR3s that did not start with C, did not end with F or W, or were shorter than 7 amino acids were discarded. Antigen-specific clonotypes were identified with the MANAFEST web application by comparing peptide-stimulated wells with reference and other culture wells. To be called positive, a clone needed an FDR below 0.05, an odds ratio above 5, and a productive frequency above 0.1% in at least two of three replicate wells. A clonotype counted as cross-reactive if it showed significant expansion both in the SARS-CoV-2 spike wells and in at least one common cold coronavirus spike condition. Similarity between CDR3 sequences was evaluated in R version 3.6.1 using Levenshtein distances (stringdist) and unrooted phylogenetic trees (ape). The raw public data were reprocessed by TCRdb itself: fastp quality trimming at Q25, MiXCR clonotype calling, in-frame beta chains only. All rows with the same CDR3 protein become a single entry with the most common DNA and genes. The V and J calls here are based on TCRdb, not the publication. This sample comprises some 6,200 distinct CDR3 sequences, approximately 31% of them detected only once. Of the sample, less than 14% is held by the ten largest clones.

The paper's findings and limits, for the study overall: The median number of SARS-CoV-2-reactive clonotypes rose from about 19 after infection to 38 after vaccination, but the change was not significant. Among convalescent patients, a median roughly 84% of the SARS-CoV-2-reactive clones seen after vaccination appeared only after vaccination, which suggests priming specific to the vaccine. Of the vaccine-specific clones in convalescent patients, 304 of 307, or nearly all, reacted only to SARS-CoV-2 spike and did not cross-react with common cold coronaviruses. The study included relatively few convalescent patients and did not analyze early timepoints after natural infection.

This receptor was obtained from a human donor who had recovered from COVID-19. The rearrangement joined TRBV4-1 to TRBJ2-5; 8 of the junction bases match TRBD2. The sequencing here drew on CD4+ T cells from blood, cultured in vitro, taken after SARS-CoV-2 vaccination. In nucleotide form, the sequence is TGCGCCAGCAGCCAGGGAACCGGGACTAGGTGGGAGACCCAGTACTTC. This translates into CASSQGTGTRWETQYF.